This passage covers 11 T cell receptor beta chains from one sample sequenced in a study of blood T cell repertoires in COVID-19. Sequenced by immunoSEQ multiplex PCR; TCRdb stores in-frame clones only, minus some. Here the sample spans under 350,000 clones, around nine tenths being singletons. Specimen: PBMCs or T cells enriched from blood (not recorded which). These receptors all come from a woman aged 40-49 years who had recovered from COVID-19.

The chain couples TRBV6-2 or TRBV6-3 to TRBJ1-5; perhaps TRBD1 as D (6 bases). Trimming shortened V by 4 bases and J by 6 bases, and 13 bases separated the two germline ends. The CDR3 spans 14 residues. The germline V gene encodes CDR1 MNHEY and CDR2 SVGEGT. In DNA form, the CDR3 reads TGTGCCAGCAGTTGGACAGTGGAGTCTCAGCCCCAGCATTTT. Amino acids: CASSWTVESQPQHF.

The rearrangement uses TRBV7-2 and TRBJ2-5, with no clear D. Trimming removed 1 base at V and 9 bases at J, with 15 bases between. The CDR3 is 14 amino acids. Germline V gives CDR1 SGHTA, CDR2 FQGNSA. The CDR3 is CASSLVILAVAQYF. The CDR3 nucleotides are TGTGCCAGCAGCTTAGTGATCCTGGCAGTGGCCCAGTACTTC.

The chain has TRBV6-5 and TRBJ2-1; TRBD2 matches 13 bases. The CDR3 sequence is 15 residues long. Trimming removed 2 bases from V and 9 bases from J; junction bases left unmatched: 4. Germline assignment: CDR1 MNHEY and CDR2 SVGAGI. In DNA form, the CDR3 reads TGTGCCAGCAGTTACGTGACTAGCGGGAGGAGTGAGCAGTTCTTC. It specifies CASSYVTSGRSEQFF.

CDR3 in DNA: TGTGCCAGTAGTATAGATGGGCGGGGCAGGAACACTGAAGCTTTCTTT. This gives the protein CASSIDGRGRNTEAFF. This chain uses TRBV19 with TRBJ1-1; D perhaps matches TRBD1 (5 bases). V lost 0 bases to trimming and J lost 1 base, with 12 bases between them. The CDR3 consists of 16 residues. Germline V CDR1 and CDR2: LNHDA, SQIVND (reference sequence).

V usage is TRBV10-3 and J usage is TRBJ2-1, with TRBD1 identical over 8 bases. Trimming removed 6 bases from V and 5 bases from J; junction bases left unmatched: 9. This CDR3 is built from 15 residues. Germline V lookup: CDR1 ENHRY, CDR2 SYGVKD. CDR3 region: CAISDMDRANNEQFF. CDR3 nucleotide sequence: TGTGCCATCAGCGATATGGACAGGGCGAACAATGAGCAGTTCTTC.

This rearrangement joins TRBV6-5 to TRBJ1-1, with 11 bases aligning to TRBD1. Germline lookup yields CDR1 MNHEY and CDR2 SVGAGI. V lost 6 bases, J lost 11 bases, and 14 bases stayed unmatched. This CDR3 contains 15 residues. CDR3 sequence: CASSPIPGQGGTAFF. Here the CDR3 DNA reads TGTGCCAGCAGCCCGATCCCGGGACAGGGGGGAACGGCTTTCTTT.

The CDR3 region is CASSEARVSGNTIYF. The CDR3, as DNA: TGTGCCAGCAGTGAAGCCCGGGTATCTGGAAACACCATATATTTT. V usage is TRBV6-1 and J usage is TRBJ1-3; no clear D gene. V dropped 0 bases and J dropped 1 base, with 7 bases sitting between them. The V gene's germline CDR1 is MNHNS and CDR2 SASEGT. The length of the CDR3 is 15 residues.

The chain joins TRBV5-6 to TRBJ1-3; 9 bases map to TRBD1. Germline lookup yields CDR1 SGHDT and CDR2 YYEEEE. With 4 bases clipped from V and 4 bases from J, the junction kept 0 bases outside the gene matches. This CDR3 has 13 amino acids. The CDR3 coding sequence is TGTGCCAGCAGCGGGACAGGGGGAAACACCATATATTTT. Translated, it gives CASSGTGGNTIYF.

V and J are TRBV28 and TRBJ1-3, with D possibly being TRBD1 (5 bases). This CDR3 region has 15 residues. Germline V gene sequence: CDR1 MDHEN, CDR2 SYDVKM. V gave up 4 bases and J gave up 7 bases, with 17 bases separating them. CDR3 DNA sequence: TGTGCCAGCAGTTACGGGGGACCGACCAGTAACACCATATATTTT. It codes for CASSYGGPTSNTIYF. Variable domain in full (rest from reference TRBV28 and TRBJ1-3): DVKVTQSSRYLVKRTGEKVFLECVQDMDHENMFWYRQDPGLGLRLIYFSYDVKMKEKGDIPEGYSVSREKKERFSLILESASTNQTSMYLCASSYGGPTSNTIYFGEGSWLTVV.

The DNA for the CDR3 is TGTGCCAGCAGTGACCGAAGTGAGGGAGCCAATGAGCAGTTCTTC. Translated: CASSDRSEGANEQFF. V and J are TRBV6-1 and TRBJ2-1, with D perhaps matching TRBD2 (5 bases). V was trimmed by 3 bases and J by 6 bases, leaving 15 bases between them. The CDR3 has 15 amino acids. Germline V CDR1 and CDR2: MNHNS, SASEGT.

V usage is TRBV2 and J usage is TRBJ1-1, with D possibly TRBD1 on 6 matching bases. Trimming stripped 4 bases from V and 3 bases from J, with 9 bases between. Per germline, CDR1 SNHLY and CDR2 FYNNEI. The CDR3 consists of 13 residues. As DNA, the CDR3 is TGTGCCAGCAGTGTAAACAGGGACACTGAAGCTTTCTTT. Translating it yields CASSVNRDTEAFF.